This TCR beta chain was sequenced in a study of T-cell reconstitution after alpha-beta-depleted transplantation in children (dated by TCRdb to the mid-2010s). Study-wide context: T-cell immune reconstitution after TCRalphabeta/CD19-depleted allogeneic hematopoietic cell transplantation in children was quantitatively tracked in the study by means of TCR repertoire profiling.

The table lists this clonotype with many counts. Its antigen remains unidentified. No quality values exist for individual bases; no much larger clone is one base distant. The germline ends are 13 bases apart after V is trimmed by 1 base and J by 4 bases. The CDR3 runs 15 amino acids, cysteine and phenylalanine included. Only CDR3 DNA is held: 45 bases, read in frame from base 1. The germline V gene provides CDR1 SGHVS and CDR2 FQNEAQ. The method behind the library was PCR. The run used an Illumina HiSeq 2500. Molecular barcoding was employed in the preparation of TCR libraries, with unique molecular identifiers being used to normalize TCRbeta repertoire quantification. TCRdb reran the public reads through fastp at Q25 and MiXCR, keeping productive beta chains. Merged by CDR3 protein, the rows form single entries marked with the most common genes and DNA. This sample has about 120,000 distinct CDR3 sequences in its table, and 10% of those were observed once. Jointly, the top ten make up more than 7% of the sample.

Sequencing used PBMCs from the stem cell graft donor, obtained from the stem cell graft. This receptor was identified in a human donor who donated a stem cell graft to a child with acute lymphoblastic leukemia. This sequence uses TRBV7-8 and TRBJ1-2, and the D gene may be TRBD1, 5 bases matching. The CDR3 is CASSLDGAVFYGYTF. The DNA sequence follows: TGTGCCAGCAGCTTAGATGGGGCTGTCTTCTATGGCTACACCTTC.